The 26 T cell receptor beta chains presented below share a single source sample, sequenced in a study of radiation and T cells in renal cell carcinoma. The data were produced by immunoSEQ multiplex PCR, yet TCRdb's version contains in-frame clones alone and is incomplete. The sample consists of 100,000 to 150,000 clones, approximately 90% of them appearing once. Noted time point: blood 2 weeks post-SBRT. As for treatment: 15 Gy SBRT to primary tumor, nephrectomy 4 weeks later. Sequences were derived from blood, sampled from a patient whose treatment included radiotherapy and nephrectomy. The receptors shown here come from a woman aged 70-85 years with renal cell carcinoma.

The CDR3 DNA sequence: TGTGCCAGCAGTCAACAGGGCCCCTACGAGCAGTACTTC. This gives the protein CASSQQGPYEQYF. The V gene is TRBV6-1, the J gene TRBJ2-7; tentative D call: TRBD1 (6 bases). The CDR3 runs 13 residues. Per germline, CDR1 MNHNS and CDR2 SASEGT. V was cut by 5 bases and J by 2 bases, with 10 bases left in between.

This clone was observed a single time. The V and J genes are TRBV2 and TRBJ2-1; no clear D gene. The CDR3 runs 11 residues. Per germline, CDR1 SNHLY and CDR2 FYNNEI. V shed 6 bases and J shed 10 bases, with 10 bases lying between them. CDR3 sequence: CASSLKNEQFF. Here the CDR3 DNA reads TGTGCCAGCAGCCTCAAGAACGAGCAGTTCTTC.

The chain combines TRBV6-5 with TRBJ2-2; tentative D call: TRBD1 (5 bases). CDR3 length: 14 residues. Between the trimmed V and J ends, which lost 7 bases and 1 base, there was a span of 10 bases. Germline lookup yields CDR1 MNHEY and CDR2 SVGAGI. In nucleotides, the CDR3 is TGTGCCAGCAAGAGTGGACAGAACACCGGGGAGCTGTTTTTT. It encodes CASKSGQNTGELFF.

V and J are TRBV5-3 and TRBJ2-7, with 11 bases fitting TRBD2. TRBV5-3 is marked as an open reading frame, function uncertain. J gave up 1 base and V 3 bases, and 3 bases lay outside the gene matches. The CDR3 consists of 15 residues. The CDR3 nucleotides are TGTGCCAGAAGCTCCCTAGCGGGGGGTTCCTACGAGCAGTACTTC. It specifies CARSSLAGGSYEQYF.

The chain uses TRBV10-3 and TRBJ1-1; 7 nucleotides align to TRBD1. Germline V gene sequence: CDR1 ENHRY, CDR2 SYGVKD. This CDR3 region has 16 residues. Trimming at V came to 5 bases and at J to 4 bases, leaving 13 bases not matched to a gene. As DNA, the CDR3 is TGTGCCATCAGTCAGACAGGGCCCATCGGGGGCACTGAAGCTTTCTTT. It encodes CAISQTGPIGGTEAFF.

This clone showed up just once. V usage is TRBV5-1 and J usage is TRBJ2-3, with 8 bases aligning to TRBD2. V lost 0 bases and J lost 6; bases outside the gene matches: 6. Per germline, CDR1 SGHRS and CDR2 YFSETQ. CDR3 length equals 15 residues. CDR3 nucleotides: TGCGCCAGCAGCTTGGCCGGGGGGGCCTTTGATACGCAGTATTTT. The encoded protein is CASSLAGGAFDTQYF.

V usage is TRBV6-1 and J usage is TRBJ1-2; tentative D call: TRBD1 (5 bases). Germline V CDR1 and CDR2: MNHNS, SASEGT. The V gene lost 2 bases and the J gene lost 4 bases, with 8 bases spanning the gap. CDR3 size: 13 residues. The CDR3 DNA is TGTGCCAGCAGTGAATCAGGGACCTATGGCTACACCTTC. It specifies CASSESGTYGYTF.

The chain employs TRBV28 and TRBJ1-3; D is possibly TRBD1 (5 bases). Trimming stripped 5 bases from V and 0 bases from J, with 14 bases between. The CDR3 is 16 residues long. The germline V gene has CDR1 MDHEN and CDR2 SYDVKM. The CDR3 is CASSPRQRISGNTIYF. CDR3 sequence (DNA): TGTGCCAGCAGTCCGAGACAGAGAATCTCTGGAAACACCATATATTTT.

This rearrangement joins TRBV13 to TRBJ2-1; TRBD2 aligns across 11 bases. The V and J ends lost 6 bases and 6 bases, in that order; junction bases with no gene match: 7. The germline gives CDR1 PRHDT, CDR2 FYEKMQ (reference sequence). The CDR3 is 15 residues long. CDR3 coding DNA: TGTGCCAGCAGTGACAGGACTAGCGGGCTCAATGAGCAGTTCTTC. Translated, it gives CASSDRTSGLNEQFF.

V usage is TRBV28 and J usage is TRBJ2-7, with no clear D. This CDR3 region has 16 residues. V lost 1 base and J lost 1, with 14 bases in between. Germline values: CDR1 MDHEN, CDR2 SYDVKM. The CDR3 loop is CASSLFLQRPSYEQYF. CDR3 nucleotides: TGTGCCAGCAGTTTATTCCTCCAGAGGCCGTCCTACGAGCAGTACTTC.

This chain joins TRBV7-9 and TRBJ1-4; 7 bases align to TRBD1. Unmatched junction bases numbered 12, after V lost 1 base and J lost 7 bases. Germline V lookup: CDR1 SEHNR, CDR2 FQNEAQ (reference sequence). The CDR3 contains 17 residues. CDR3 loop: CASSLGRGTDRGEKLFF. The CDR3 bases are TGTGCCAGCAGCTTAGGGAGGGGGACAGATCGGGGTGAAAAACTGTTTTTT.

The chain's CDR3 is CAWSASPQSSYNEQFF. CDR3 DNA sequence: TGTGCCTGGAGCGCCTCCCCACAGAGCTCCTACAATGAGCAGTTCTTC. The chain couples TRBV30 to TRBJ2-1; D ambiguous. The germline CDR1 and CDR2 sequences are GTSNPN and SVGIG (reference sequence). The ends were cut back, 3 bases at V and 0 bases at J, with 15 bases in the middle. The CDR3 is made up of 16 amino acids.

The V call is TRBV7-2, the J call TRBJ1-1, with D maybe TRBD1 (6 bases). Deletions cut 5 bases from V and 1 base from J, with 8 bases between. The CDR3 sequence is 13 residues long. Germline values: CDR1 SGHTA, CDR2 FQGNSA. The CDR3 here is CASSRGQNTEAFF. CDR3 DNA sequence: TGTGCCAGCAGCCGGGGACAGAACACTGAAGCTTTCTTT.

This clone was recorded a few times. The CDR3 DNA is TGTGCCAGCAGCTTATGGGGTGACAGTGAAGCTTTCTTT. It codes for CASSLWGDSEAFF. The chain combines TRBV13 with TRBJ1-1, with D possibly matching TRBD1 (5 bases). The V gene lost 2 bases and the J gene lost 7 bases, with 11 bases spanning the gap. This CDR3 comprises 13 residues. The V gene's germline CDR1 is PRHDT and CDR2 FYEKMQ (reference sequence).

The rearrangement joins TRBV9 to TRBJ2-3; a possible D gene is TRBD2 (5 bases). CDR3 length: 15 residues. Trimming cost V 3 bases and J 4 bases, with 15 bases left between them. CDR1 is SGDLS and CDR2 is YYNGEE in the germline V gene. The CDR3: CASSANTGSADTQYF. DNA of the CDR3: TGTGCCAGCAGCGCTAATACGGGGTCCGCAGATACGCAGTATTTT.

The chain couples TRBV19 to TRBJ1-5; D is undetermined. Germline V CDR1 and CDR2: LNHDA, SQIVND (reference sequence). The CDR3 has 14 residues. V was shortened by 1 base and J by 1 base, with 5 bases between the two germline ends. The CDR3 DNA is TGTGCCAGTAGTATAGTCGGGAGCAATCAGCCCCAGCATTTT. Translating it yields CASSIVGSNQPQHF.

The V call is TRBV14, the J call TRBJ1-3, with no clear D. The V and J ends lost 0 bases and 1 base respectively, with 7 bases between them. Germline values: CDR1 SGHDN, CDR2 FVKESK. The CDR3 spans 15 residues. CDR3 protein: CASSQETFSGNTIYF. CDR3 sequence (DNA): TGTGCCAGCAGCCAAGAAACATTTTCTGGAAACACCATATATTTT.

This chain links TRBV5-6 with TRBJ2-1, with 9 bases fitting TRBD2. V shed 2 bases and J 8 bases; nucleotides not matched to a gene: 5. Per the germline V gene, CDR1 is SGHDT and CDR2 is YYEEEE. The CDR3 contains 14 residues. CDR3 nucleotides: TGTGCCAGCAGCTTAGCGGGGGGCCGGTATGAGCAGTTCTTC. Protein sequence: CASSLAGGRYEQFF.

The chain has TRBV4-3 and TRBJ1-1; D is perhaps TRBD1 (5 bases). The germline CDR1 and CDR2 sequences are LGHNA and YSLEER. The V end was cut by 4 bases, the J end by 1 base, with 7 bases between. The CDR3 covers 13 residues. This chain's CDR3 is CASSRGENTEAFF. The CDR3 region has the DNA TGCGCCAGCAGCCGGGGGGAGAACACTGAAGCTTTCTTT.

The chain has TRBV18 and TRBJ1-6; TRBD1 agrees at 12 bases. The V segment lost 4 bases and the J segment 8 bases; nucleotides outside the gene matches: 3. The germline V gene encodes CDR1 KGHSH and CDR2 LQKENI. This CDR3 has 15 residues. The CDR3 is CASSRDRGQDSPLHF. CDR3 nucleotides: TGTGCCAGCTCACGGGACAGGGGGCAAGATTCACCCCTCCACTTT.

The rearrangement uses TRBV5-1 and TRBJ2-3; unclear D gene. Trimming pared 1 base from V and 1 base from J, leaving 10 bases between. Germline CDR1 and CDR2: SGHRS and YFSETQ. CDR3 length equals 15 residues. The CDR3 bases are TGCGCCAGCAGCTTGATTTTACGGGGCACAGATACGCAGTATTTT. Residues: CASSLILRGTDTQYF.

CDR3 DNA sequence: TGTGCCAGCACTAACGGACAGCGCACAGATACGCAGTATTTT. Amino acid sequence: CASTNGQRTDTQYF. The chain employs TRBV7-2 and TRBJ2-3, with D possibly being TRBD1 (6 bases). The CDR3 is 14 amino acids. With 7 bases removed from V and 1 base from J, the gap between germline ends came to 12 bases. Germline V gene lookup returns CDR1 SGHTA and CDR2 FQGNSA.

The gene calls are TRBV11-1 and TRBJ1-5; D is undetermined. The CDR3 sequence is 13 residues long. Germline V CDR1 and CDR2: SGHAT, FQDESV (reference sequence). Between the trimmed V and J ends, which lost 9 bases and 0 bases, there was a span of 9 bases. In DNA, the CDR3 is TGTGCCAGTAGTACGGATAGCAATCAGCCCCAGCATTTT. Translation gives CASSTDSNQPQHF.

The V gene is TRBV7-8, the J gene TRBJ2-2; perhaps TRBD1 as D (6 bases). Germline lookup yields CDR1 SGHVS and CDR2 FQNEAQ. The CDR3 length is 18 residues. The ends were cut back, 5 bases at V and 0 bases at J, with 19 bases in the middle. The CDR3 DNA reads TGTGCCAGCAGCGTCAGTCCGGACAGAGCTGCGAACACCGGGGAGCTGTTTTTT. This encodes CASSVSPDRAANTGELFF.

This sequence joins TRBV10-3 and TRBJ2-3; 13 nucleotides align to TRBD2. Germline CDR1 and CDR2: ENHRY and SYGVKD. With 4 bases clipped from V and 4 bases from J, the junction kept 5 bases outside the gene matches. The length of the CDR3 is 16 residues. The CDR3 DNA is TGTGCCATCAGTGGGAGACTAGCGGGGGGTGCAGATACGCAGTATTTT. It codes for CAISGRLAGGADTQYF.

This chain connects TRBV7-8 to TRBJ2-1, with a possible D match to TRBD1 (5 bases). This CDR3 contains 13 residues. Trimming pared 5 bases from V and 7 bases from J, leaving 12 bases between. Looked up from germline, CDR1 is SGHVS and CDR2 is FQNEAQ. CDR3 in DNA: TGTGCCAGCAGCCCCTGGGGCCTAAATGAGCAGTTCTTC. This gives the protein CASSPWGLNEQFF. Using reference TRBV7-8 and TRBJ2-1 for the parts outside the CDR3, the full variable domain is GAGVSQSPRYKVAKRGQDVALRCDPISGHVSLFWYQQALGQGPEFLTYFQNEAQLDKSGLPSDRFFAERPEGSVSTLKIQRTQQEDSAVYLCASSPWGLNEQFFGPGTRLTVL.